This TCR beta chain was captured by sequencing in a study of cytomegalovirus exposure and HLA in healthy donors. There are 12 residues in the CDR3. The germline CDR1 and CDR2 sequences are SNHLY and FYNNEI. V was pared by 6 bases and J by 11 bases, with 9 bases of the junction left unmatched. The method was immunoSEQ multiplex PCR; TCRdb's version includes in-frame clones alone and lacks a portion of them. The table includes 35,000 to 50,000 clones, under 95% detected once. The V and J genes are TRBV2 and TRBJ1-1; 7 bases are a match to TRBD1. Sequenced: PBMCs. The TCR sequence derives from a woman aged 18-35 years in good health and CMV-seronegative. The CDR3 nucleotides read TGTGCCAGCAGAAACGACAGGGCGGGGGCTTTCTTT. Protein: CASRNDRAGAFF.